These 4 T cell receptor beta chains originate from one sample sequenced in a study of persistence of HIV-infected CD4 T cells (dated by TCRdb to the early 2020s). The immunoSEQ hsTCRB assay version 4, run in survey mode, was used to sequence TCRbeta repertoires from genomic DNA. TCRdb took over this immuneACCESS table, retaining in-frame rearrangements with V and J assigned. Such tables are incomplete; in checked studies, under half of the missing clones stem from an unresolved V gene, and the remainder is unexplained. The table for this sample lists tens of thousands of clones; roughly 90% of them were counted only once. Of the sample, approximately 1.2% is held by the ten largest clones. Interpreted using the paper, the treatment or condition label stands for: suppressive antiretroviral therapy. Cells were stimulated with anti-CD3/anti-CD28 magnetic beads as a nonspecific positive control representing the CD4+ T cell repertoire. Sorting of responding CD4+ T cells was based on upregulation of both CD40 ligand and CD69.

No antigen is known for these receptors. Material: CD4+ T cells sorted from PBMCs after approximately 19-hour stimulation, obtained from a patient who received antiretroviral therapy. What this sample's cell subset or site label stands for: CD40L+CD69+ CD4 T cells responding to anti-CD3/anti-CD28 beads, representing the overall repertoire. The receptors shown here come from an adult man with HIV who was CMV-seropositive.

The CDR3 nucleotides are TGCGCCAGCAGCCAAGATTTAAACAAACACTTCTATGGCTACACCTTC. This sequence encodes CASSQDLNKHFYGYTF. This chain links TRBV4-3 with TRBJ1-2; no clear D gene. Trimming left V 0 bases short and J 4 bases short, with 15 bases between. This CDR3 spans 16 amino acids. Per the germline V gene, CDR1 is LGHNA and CDR2 is YSLEER.

The V call is TRBV3-1 (or the pseudogene TRBV3-2), the J call TRBJ2-1; TRBD2 matches 9 bases. The CDR3 runs to 17 residues. The V gene's germline CDR1 is LGHDT and CDR2 YNNKEL (reference sequence). With 0 bases clipped from V and 4 bases from J, the junction kept 7 bases outside the gene matches. The CDR3 region is CASSQDEVAGDYNEQFF. The CDR3, as DNA: TGTGCCAGCAGCCAAGATGAGGTAGCGGGGGATTACAATGAGCAGTTCTTC.

The chain links TRBV19 to TRBJ1-5, with 7 bases matching TRBD1. There are 15 residues in the CDR3. Trimming took 1 base from V and 2 from J; bases not matched to a gene: 2. CDR1 and CDR2 from the germline V gene are LNHDA and SQIVND (reference sequence). The CDR3 is CASSIGGQGNQPQHF. Here the CDR3 DNA reads TGTGCCAGTAGTATAGGAGGACAGGGCAATCAGCCCCAGCATTTT.

CDR3 nucleotides: TGTGCCAGCAGCCCTAATAGCGGGCGAAGCACAGATACGCAGTATTTT. Translated: CASSPNSGRSTDTQYF. The chain recombines TRBV3-1 (or the pseudogene TRBV3-2) with TRBJ2-3, with 7 bases fitting TRBD2. Germline trimming cut 4 bases from V and 0 bases from J; bases unmatched to any gene: 7. Germline lookup yields CDR1 LGHDT and CDR2 YNNKEL (reference sequence). The length of the CDR3 is 16 residues.